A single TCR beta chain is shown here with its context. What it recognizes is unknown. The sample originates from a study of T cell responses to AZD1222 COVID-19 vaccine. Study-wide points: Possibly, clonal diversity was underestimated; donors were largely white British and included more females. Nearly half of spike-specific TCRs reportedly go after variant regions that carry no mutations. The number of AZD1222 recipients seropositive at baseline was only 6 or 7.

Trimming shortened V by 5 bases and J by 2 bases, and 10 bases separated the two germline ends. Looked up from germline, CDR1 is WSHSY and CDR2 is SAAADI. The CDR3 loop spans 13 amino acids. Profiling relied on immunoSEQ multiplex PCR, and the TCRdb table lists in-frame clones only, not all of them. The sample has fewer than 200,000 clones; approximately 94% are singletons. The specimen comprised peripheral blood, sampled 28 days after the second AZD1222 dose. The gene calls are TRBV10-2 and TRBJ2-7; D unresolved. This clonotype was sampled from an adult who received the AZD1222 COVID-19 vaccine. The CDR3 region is CASSIDATYEQYF. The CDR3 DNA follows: TGCGCCAGCAGTATTGACGCAACCTACGAGCAGTACTTC.